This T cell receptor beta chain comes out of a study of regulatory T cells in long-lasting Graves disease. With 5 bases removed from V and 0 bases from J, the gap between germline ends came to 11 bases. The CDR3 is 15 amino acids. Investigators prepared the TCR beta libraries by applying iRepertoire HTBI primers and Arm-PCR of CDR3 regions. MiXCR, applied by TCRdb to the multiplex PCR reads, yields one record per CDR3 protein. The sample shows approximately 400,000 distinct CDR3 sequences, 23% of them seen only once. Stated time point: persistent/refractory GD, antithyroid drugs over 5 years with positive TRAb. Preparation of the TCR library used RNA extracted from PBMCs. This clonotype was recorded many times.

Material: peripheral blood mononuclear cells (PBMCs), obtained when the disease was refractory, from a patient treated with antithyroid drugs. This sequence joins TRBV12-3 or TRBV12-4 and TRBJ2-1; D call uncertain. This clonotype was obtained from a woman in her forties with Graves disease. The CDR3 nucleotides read TGTGCCAGCAGTCCATCTAGGAGCTCCTACAATGAGCAGTTCTTC. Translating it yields CASSPSRSSYNEQFF.